This T cell receptor beta chain is drawn from a study of T cell changes during pregnancy in multiple sclerosis. The V and J ends lost 5 bases and 2 bases respectively, with 13 bases between them. CDR1 and CDR2 from the germline V gene are SGHTA and FQGTGA. This CDR3 comprises 16 residues. TCRdb's copy holds only in-frame clones and misses some; the assay was immunoSEQ multiplex PCR. The top ten clones hold approximately 0.44% of a sample with more than 35,000 clones, over 90% of them seen once. The rearrangement links TRBV7-3 to TRBJ2-6, with D possibly matching TRBD1 (6 bases). This sample comprised CD4+ T cells from peripheral blood mononuclear cells, obtained in the third trimester of pregnancy. The sequence was collected from a female donor in good health, enrolled as a control in a pregnancy study. CDR3 in DNA: TGTGCCAGCAGCCTAAACAGGGAAACTGGGGCCAACGTCCTGACTTTC. It codes for CASSLNRETGANVLTF.